The 9 T cell receptor beta chains given below trace back to one sample, sequenced in a study of blood T cells in healthy people across ages. Alongside a J-beta primer mix, a sample-barcoded 5' primer served in a second PCR lasting roughly 7 to 11 cycles. TCRdb itself ran the 5' RACE reads through MiXCR, one entry per CDR3 protein. Of hundreds of thousands of distinct CDR3 sequences in the sample, around 48% were seen once. Sequencing was performed on blood. The receptors stem from a man aged 25-40 years in good health.

There are a few counts of this clonotype. This chain links TRBV4-3 with TRBJ2-7; possibly TRBD2 for D (6 bases). With 0 bases removed from V and 0 bases from J, the gap between germline ends came to 15 bases. Germline-derived CDR1 and CDR2 are LGHNA and YSLEER. This CDR3 has 17 amino acids. CDR3 residues: CASSQELPGLRSYEQYF. The CDR3 DNA is TGCGCCAGCAGCCAAGAACTTCCGGGACTGCGCTCCTACGAGCAGTACTTC.

This clonotype turned up a few times. The chain links TRBV4-1 to TRBJ1-1; D not certain. This CDR3 has 14 amino acids. V lost 3 bases, J lost 1 base, and 9 bases lay in between. Germline CDR1 MGHRA, CDR2 YSYEKL. In nucleotides, the CDR3 is TGCGCCAGCAGCCATACCACAGAGAACACTGAAGCTTTCTTT. As protein: CASSHTTENTEAFF.

The rearrangement uses TRBV20-1 and TRBJ2-7; D unclear. The CDR3 loop spans 11 amino acids. Germline V gene data show CDR1 as DFQATT and CDR2 as SNEGSKA (reference sequence). The V end lost 5 bases, the J end lost 4 bases, and 9 bases lay between the germline ends. CDR3 coding DNA: TGCAGTGCTGTCTTGGGGTACGAGCAGTACTTC. This encodes CSAVLGYEQYF.

The CDR3 loop is CASSYLKGENEQFF. Here the CDR3 DNA reads TGTGCCAGCAGTTACTTGAAGGGGGAGAATGAGCAGTTCTTC. The chain links TRBV6-5 to TRBJ2-1; weak D call: TRBD1 (6 bases). The CDR3 is made up of 14 amino acids. From germline, CDR1 is MNHEY and CDR2 SVGAGI. V gave up 1 base and J gave up 7 bases, with 11 bases separating them.

The chain is built from TRBV24-1 and TRBJ1-2; 9 bases are a match to TRBD1. The length of the CDR3 is 14 residues. The germline CDR1 and CDR2 sequences are KGHDR and SFDVKD. The V segment lost 3 bases and the J segment 4 bases; nucleotides outside the gene matches: 2. CDR3 coding DNA: TGTGCCACCAGTGATACGGGACAGGGCTATGGCTACACCTTC. This encodes CATSDTGQGYGYTF.

The CDR3 spells CSAPERGGVSYNEQFF. The CDR3 DNA reads TGCAGTGCTCCCGAGCGGGGGGGCGTGTCCTACAATGAGCAGTTCTTC. This chain links TRBV20-1 with TRBJ2-1; 10 positions agree with TRBD2. The V gene end was trimmed by 5 bases and the J gene end by 1 base; junction bases not matched to a gene: 8. Per germline, CDR1 DFQATT and CDR2 SNEGSKA (reference sequence). The CDR3 totals 16 residues.

CDR3 nucleotide sequence: TGTGCCAGCAGCTCTGGCAGGGGGGACACAACCGGGGAGCTGTTTTTT. Its translation: CASSSGRGDTTGELFF. The rearrangement links TRBV7-9 to TRBJ2-2; D perhaps matches TRBD1 (7 bases). CDR3 length: 16 amino acids. The germline gives CDR1 SEHNR, CDR2 FQNEAQ (reference sequence). The ends were cut back, 4 bases at V and 5 bases at J, with 17 bases in the middle.

This clonotype showed up just a few times. In DNA form, the CDR3 reads TGTGCCAGCAGCGAGATGACAGATACGCAGTATTTT. Translating it yields CASSEMTDTQYF. The chain recombines TRBV6-6 with TRBJ2-3; the D is unclear. This CDR3 spans 12 amino acids. The ends were cut back, 6 bases at V and 3 bases at J, with 7 bases in the middle. Germline V gives CDR1 MNHNY, CDR2 SVGAGI (reference sequence).

This clonotype appeared a few times. The chain is built from TRBV2 and TRBJ1-5; 11 bases agree with TRBD1. The ends lost 6 bases at V and 6 bases at J; junction bases unmatched: 10. The CDR3 is 16 amino acids. Germline values: CDR1 SNHLY, CDR2 FYNNEI. Here the CDR3 DNA reads TGTGCCAGCAGCCTGACCGGACAGGGGGCGGGTCAGCCCCAGCATTTT. It yields the protein CASSLTGQGAGQPQHF.